Reported below is one T cell receptor (beta chain). The data originate from a study of metastatic and nonmetastatic thyroid tumors. The ends were cut back, 5 bases at V and 1 base at J, with 12 bases in the middle. There are 15 residues in the CDR3. In germline, CDR1 is MNHNS, CDR2 SASEGT. Patients were all untreated before their thyroid surgery. TCRdb re-processed the PCR reads through MiXCR. Of fewer than 70,000 clones in the sample, just under 30% are singletons; the top ten hold approximately 16%. The sequence came from a female donor with papillary thyroid cancer or a benign thyroid nodule (not recorded which). Some clones in this sample may be carry-over from other donors' samples. Sequencing was performed on blood. The V gene is TRBV6-1, the J gene TRBJ1-3; no clear D gene. The chain's CDR3 is CASSFDEGSGNTIYF. The CDR3 region has the DNA TGTGCCAGCAGTTTCGATGAAGGGTCTGGAAACACCATATATTTT.